Listed below are T cell receptor beta chains from one sample, sequenced in a study of cytomegalovirus exposure and HLA in healthy donors. Using immunoSEQ multiplex PCR, the repertoire was profiled, and TCRdb retains in-frame clones only, with some absent. The clone table shows over 70,000 clones, with the ten largest holding roughly 4.7%. Sequences were obtained from PBMCs. Source of these receptors: a woman between 40 and 50 years old in good health and CMV-seropositive. Both conserved end residues are part of each CDR3. D genes are given only for firm matches. Clone size is shown for a subset of rows, as once, few, many or a class of expanded clone.

v_gene: TRBV18; abundance: -; d_gene: -; j_gene: TRBJ1-6; CDR3nt: TGTGCCAGCTCACCACAGGGGTACTATAATTCACCCCTCCACTTT; CDR3aa: CASSPQGYYNSPLHF
v_gene: TRBV7-6; abundance: -; d_gene: -; j_gene: TRBJ1-5; CDR3nt: TGTGCCAGCAGCTCAAGGCGGGGAATAAATCAGCCCCAGCATTTT; CDR3aa: CASSSRRGINQPQHF
v_gene: TRBV9; abundance: -; d_gene: -; j_gene: TRBJ2-3; CDR3nt: TGTGCCAGCAGCACCCGACAGTTTACGCCGTCGGATACGCAGTATTTT; CDR3aa: CASSTRQFTPSDTQYF
v_gene: TRBV6-4; abundance: -; d_gene: TRBD1; j_gene: TRBJ1-1; CDR3nt: TGTGCCAGCAGTGACACGGACAGGGCTGGGGCTTTCTTT; CDR3aa: CASSDTDRAGAFF
v_gene: TRBV7-9; abundance: -; d_gene: -; j_gene: TRBJ1-2; CDR3nt: TGTGCCAGCAGCTTAGGGGCAGGAGGGCACGGCTACACCTTC; CDR3aa: CASSLGAGGHGYTF
v_gene: TRBV27; abundance: -; d_gene: -; j_gene: TRBJ2-7; CDR3nt: TGTGCCAGCGGTACTACTTTTGCCTACGAGCAGTACTTC; CDR3aa: CASGTTFAYEQYF
v_gene: TRBV7-6; abundance: -; d_gene: TRBD1; j_gene: TRBJ2-3; CDR3nt: TGTGCCAGCAGCCCCCGGGACAGACTCACAGATACGCAGTATTTT; CDR3aa: CASSPRDRLTDTQYF
v_gene: TRBV5-1; abundance: -; d_gene: -; j_gene: TRBJ2-7; CDR3nt: TGCGCCAGCAGCTTGGGGGGCAACTCCTACGAGCAGTACTTC; CDR3aa: CASSLGGNSYEQYF
v_gene: TRBV9; abundance: -; d_gene: TRBD1; j_gene: TRBJ2-2; CDR3nt: TGTGCCAGCAGCGTAGGTGACAGGGTGGTCACCGGGGAGCTGTTTTTT; CDR3aa: CASSVGDRVVTGELFF
v_gene: TRBV2; abundance: -; d_gene: TRBD1; j_gene: TRBJ1-4; CDR3nt: TGTGCCAGCAGTACGACAGGGGGCGTAGAAAAACTGTTTTTT; CDR3aa: CASSTTGGVEKLFF
v_gene: TRBV6-5; abundance: -; d_gene: TRBD1; j_gene: TRBJ2-7; CDR3nt: TGTGCCAGCAGTTACTCACACAGGGGGAAGGAGTACTTC; CDR3aa: CASSYSHRGKEYF
v_gene: TRBV6-4; abundance: medium-sized; d_gene: -; j_gene: TRBJ2-2; CDR3nt: TGTGCCAGCAGCGCAGGGAACACCGGGGAGCTGTTTTTT; CDR3aa: CASSAGNTGELFF
v_gene: TRBV10-3; abundance: -; d_gene: TRBD1; j_gene: TRBJ1-3; CDR3nt: TGTGCCATCAGTGCTTCAGGACAGGGGGGAAACACCATATATTTT; CDR3aa: CAISASGQGGNTIYF
v_gene: TRBV27; abundance: -; d_gene: -; j_gene: TRBJ2-2; CDR3nt: TGTGCCAGCAGTTTAGGTGGGGCAGGGGAGCTGTTTTTT; CDR3aa: CASSLGGAGELFF
v_gene: TRBV28; abundance: -; d_gene: -; j_gene: TRBJ1-6; CDR3nt: TGTGCCAGCAGCTACTCCAGGGTAGCCTCACCCCTCCACTTT; CDR3aa: CASSYSRVASPLHF
v_gene: TRBV6-1; abundance: -; d_gene: TRBD1; j_gene: TRBJ2-7; CDR3nt: TGTGCCAGCAGTGAAGCGCAGGCAGGGGGCCTGTACGAGCAGTACTTC; CDR3aa: CASSEAQAGGLYEQYF
v_gene: TRBV9; abundance: -; d_gene: -; j_gene: TRBJ1-1; CDR3nt: TGTGCCAGCAGCCCCCGATCGGTTATCGCTGAAGCTTTCTTT; CDR3aa: CASSPRSVIAEAFF
v_gene: TRBV5-6; abundance: -; d_gene: TRBD1; j_gene: TRBJ1-4; CDR3nt: TGTGCCAGCAGCCCTACGGACAGGGCCAATGAAAAACTGTTTTTT; CDR3aa: CASSPTDRANEKLFF
v_gene: TRBV11-2; abundance: -; d_gene: -; j_gene: TRBJ2-5; CDR3nt: TGTGCCAGCAGCCGTGATAGACTATATCAAGAGACCCAGTACTTC; CDR3aa: CASSRDRLYQETQYF
v_gene: TRBV28; abundance: -; d_gene: -; j_gene: TRBJ2-7; CDR3nt: TGTGCCAGCAGTACCATAGCGTACGAGCAGTACTTC; CDR3aa: CASSTIAYEQYF
v_gene: TRBV5-6; abundance: -; d_gene: TRBD1; j_gene: TRBJ1-6; CDR3nt: TGTGCCAGCAGCGCCGGGACAGCAAATTCACCCCTCCACTTT; CDR3aa: CASSAGTANSPLHF
v_gene: TRBV14; abundance: -; d_gene: -; j_gene: TRBJ2-5; CDR3nt: TGTGCCAGCAGTCCCTTCCGAGGTTCAGAGACCCAGTACTTC; CDR3aa: CASSPFRGSETQYF
v_gene: TRBV2; abundance: -; d_gene: -; j_gene: TRBJ2-5; CDR3nt: TGTGCCAGCATACGGGGGTACCAAGAGACCCAGTACTTC; CDR3aa: CASIRGYQETQYF
v_gene: TRBV7-8; abundance: -; d_gene: TRBD2; j_gene: TRBJ2-7; CDR3nt: TGTGCCAGCAGCTTAGTCGGCGGGAGTAGCGGGTACGAGCAGTACTTC; CDR3aa: CASSLVGGSSGYEQYF
v_gene: TRBV6-4; abundance: -; d_gene: -; j_gene: TRBJ2-2; CDR3nt: TGTGCCAGCAGTGACTCGCCGGAACAGGGAAGCGGGGAGCTGTTTTTT; CDR3aa: CASSDSPEQGSGELFF
v_gene: TRBV7-9; abundance: -; d_gene: -; j_gene: TRBJ1-2; CDR3nt: TGTGCCAGCAGCTTGGGCCGCGACAAAAACTATGGCTACACCTTC; CDR3aa: CASSLGRDKNYGYTF
v_gene: TRBV7-2; abundance: -; d_gene: TRBD2; j_gene: TRBJ2-1; CDR3nt: TGTGCCAGCAGCTCCAGCGGGGGGTCCTACAATGAGCAGTTCTTC; CDR3aa: CASSSSGGSYNEQFF
v_gene: TRBV27; abundance: -; d_gene: TRBD1; j_gene: TRBJ1-5; CDR3nt: TGTGCCAGCAGTTTAAGGGGGCCGGGGATTAGCAATCAGCCCCAGCATTTT; CDR3aa: CASSLRGPGISNQPQHF